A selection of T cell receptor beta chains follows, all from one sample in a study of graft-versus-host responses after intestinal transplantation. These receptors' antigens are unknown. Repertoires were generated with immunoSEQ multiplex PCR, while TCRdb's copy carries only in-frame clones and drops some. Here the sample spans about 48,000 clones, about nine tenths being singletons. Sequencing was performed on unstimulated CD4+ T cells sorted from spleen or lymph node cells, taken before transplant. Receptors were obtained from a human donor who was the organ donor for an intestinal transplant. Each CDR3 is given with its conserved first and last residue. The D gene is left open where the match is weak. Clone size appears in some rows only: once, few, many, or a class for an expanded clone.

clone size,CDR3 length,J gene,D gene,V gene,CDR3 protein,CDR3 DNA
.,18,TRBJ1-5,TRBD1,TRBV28,CASSPGRQGAGGNQPQHF,TGTGCCAGCAGTCCAGGGCGACAGGGGGCAGGGGGCAATCAGCCCCAGCATTTT
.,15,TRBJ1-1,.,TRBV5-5,CASSLAGSKNTEAFF,TGTGCCAGCAGCTTGGCAGGGTCTAAAAACACTGAAGCTTTCTTT
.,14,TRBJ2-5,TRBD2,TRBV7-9,CASSFTSGRETQYF,TGTGCCAGCAGCTTCACTAGCGGAAGAGAGACCCAGTACTTC
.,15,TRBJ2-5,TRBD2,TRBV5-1,CASSLLASGEETQYF,TGCGCCAGCAGCTTGTTGGCTAGCGGGGAAGAGACCCAGTACTTC
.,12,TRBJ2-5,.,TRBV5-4,CASSGLEETQYF,TGTGCCAGCAGCGGACTTGAGGAGACCCAGTACTTC
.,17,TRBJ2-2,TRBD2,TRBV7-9,CASSLASSGSNTGELFF,TGTGCCAGCAGCTTAGCCTCTAGCGGGTCGAACACCGGGGAGCTGTTTTTT
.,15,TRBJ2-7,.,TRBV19,CASSPIDDNSYEQYF,TGTGCCAGTAGTCCAATCGACGATAATTCCTACGAGCAGTACTTC
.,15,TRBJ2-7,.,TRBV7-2,CASSLVFGPSYEQYF,TGTGCCAGCAGCTTAGTGTTTGGACCCTCCTACGAGCAGTACTTC
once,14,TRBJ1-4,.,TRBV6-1,CASSNRDFNEKLFF,TGTGCCAGCAGTAACCGGGACTTTAATGAAAAACTGTTTTTT
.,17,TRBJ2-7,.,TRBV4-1,CASSQDHPYPPTYEQYF,TGCGCCAGCAGCCAAGATCACCCCTACCCGCCAACCTACGAGCAGTACTTC
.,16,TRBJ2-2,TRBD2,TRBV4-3,CASSQGTSGYTGELFF,TGCGCCAGCAGCCAAGGGACTAGCGGTTATACCGGGGAGCTGTTTTTT
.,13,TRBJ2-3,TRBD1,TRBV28,CASSRDRGGTQYF,TGTGCCAGCAGTCGGGACAGGGGAGGTACGCAGTATTTT
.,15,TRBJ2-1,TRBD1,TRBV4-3,CASSQVDRGRNEQFF,TGCGCCAGCAGCCAAGTGGACAGGGGGCGCAATGAGCAGTTCTTC
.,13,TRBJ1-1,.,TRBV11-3,CASSLAVNTEAFF,TGTGCCAGCAGCTTAGCAGTGAACACTGAAGCTTTCTTT
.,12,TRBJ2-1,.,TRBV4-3,CASSQDPAGRIF,TGCGCCAGCAGCCAAGACCCCGCCGGCCGAATCTTC
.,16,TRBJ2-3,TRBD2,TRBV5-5,CASSLGLAGVTDTQYF,TGTGCCAGCAGCCTGGGACTAGCGGGGGTAACAGATACGCAGTATTTT
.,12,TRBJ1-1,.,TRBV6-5,CATAKPGTEAFF,TGTGCCACCGCGAAGCCCGGGACTGAAGCTTTCTTT
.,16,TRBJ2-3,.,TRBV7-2,CASSPDLPWGTDTQYF,TGTGCCAGCAGCCCGGACTTACCCTGGGGCACAGATACGCAGTATTTT
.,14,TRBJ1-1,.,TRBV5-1,CASSAGTGNTEAFF,TGCGCCAGCAGCGCCGGGACGGGGAACACTGAAGCTTTCTTT
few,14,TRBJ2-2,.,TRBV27,CASSDRDVTGELFF,TGTGCCAGCAGTGATCGGGATGTCACCGGGGAGCTGTTTTTT
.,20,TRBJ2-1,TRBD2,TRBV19,CASSKFGTGTSGPSYNEQFF,TGTGCCAGTAGTAAATTCGGAACCGGGACTAGCGGACCTTCCTACAATGAGCAGTTCTTC
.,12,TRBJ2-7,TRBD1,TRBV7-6,CASRQGAVGQYF,TGTGCCAGCAGACAGGGGGCCGTGGGGCAGTACTTC
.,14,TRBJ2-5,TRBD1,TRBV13,CASSEGQGLETQYF,TGTGCCAGCAGCGAGGGACAGGGGTTGGAGACCCAGTACTTC
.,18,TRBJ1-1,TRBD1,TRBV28,CASSPPGDRGVISTEAFF,TGTGCCAGCAGTCCACCAGGGGACAGGGGCGTTATCAGCACTGAAGCTTTCTTT
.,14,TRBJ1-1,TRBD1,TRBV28,CASSSPQGGTEAFF,TGTGCCAGCAGTTCCCCACAGGGGGGCACTGAAGCTTTCTTT
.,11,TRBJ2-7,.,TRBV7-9,CASSLVYEQYF,TGTGCCAGCAGCTTAGTGTACGAGCAGTACTTC
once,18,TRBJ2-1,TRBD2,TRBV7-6,CASSPPGLGGSSYNEQFF,TGTGCCAGCAGCCCGCCGGGGTTAGGCGGGAGTTCCTACAATGAGCAGTTCTTC
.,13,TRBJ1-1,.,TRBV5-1,CASSLVTGSEAFF,TGCGCCAGCAGCTTGGTGACAGGTTCTGAAGCTTTCTTT
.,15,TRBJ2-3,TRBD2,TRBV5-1,CASSQEAGGTDTQYF,TGCGCCAGCAGCCAGGAAGCGGGAGGCACAGATACGCAGTATTTT
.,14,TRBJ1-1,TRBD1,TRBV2,CASRVQGLNTEAFF,TGTGCCAGCAGGGTACAGGGGCTGAACACTGAAGCTTTCTTT
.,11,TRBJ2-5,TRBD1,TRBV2,CASSGRQGRYF,TGTGCCAGCAGTGGCCGACAGGGAAGGTACTTC
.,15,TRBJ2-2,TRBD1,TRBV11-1,CASSPDRVNTGELFF,TGTGCCAGCAGCCCTGACAGGGTGAACACCGGGGAGCTGTTTTTT
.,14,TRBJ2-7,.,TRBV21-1,CASSKGTSGYEQYF,TGTGCCAGCAGCAAAGGGACTAGCGGCTACGAGCAGTACTTC
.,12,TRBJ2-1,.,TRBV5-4,CASSLVNNEQFF,TGTGCCAGCAGCTTGGTCAACAATGAGCAGTTCTTC
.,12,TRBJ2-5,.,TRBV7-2,CASSFTQETQYF,TGTGCCAGCAGCTTTACGCAAGAGACCCAGTACTTC
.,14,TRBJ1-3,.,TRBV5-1,CASSLGGVGNTIYF,TGCGCCAGCAGCTTGGGTGGTGTCGGAAACACCATATATTTT
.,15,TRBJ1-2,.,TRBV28,CASSTPTRQLYGYTF,TGTGCCAGCAGCACCCCGACACGACAGCTCTATGGCTACACCTTC
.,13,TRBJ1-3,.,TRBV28,CASSLQGGNTIYF,TGTGCCAGCAGTTTGCAGGGGGGAAACACCATATATTTT
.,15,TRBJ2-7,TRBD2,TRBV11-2,CASRTPGLAGGEQYF,TGTGCCAGCAGGACACCGGGACTAGCGGGGGGGGAGCAGTACTTC
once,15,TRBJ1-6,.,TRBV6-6,CASSPRQANNSPLHF,TGTGCCAGCAGTCCCCGACAGGCTAATAATTCACCCCTCCACTTT
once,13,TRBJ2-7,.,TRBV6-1,CASSGSPSYEQYF,TGTGCCAGCAGCGGGAGCCCCTCCTACGAGCAGTACTTC
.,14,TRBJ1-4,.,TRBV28,CASSFGLGNEKLFF,TGTGCCAGCAGTTTTGGGTTGGGGAATGAAAAACTGTTTTTT
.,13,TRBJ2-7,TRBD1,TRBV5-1,CASSRDRSYEQYF,TGCGCCAGCAGCCGGGACAGATCCTACGAGCAGTACTTC
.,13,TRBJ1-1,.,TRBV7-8,CASSFAVDTEAFF,TGTGCCAGCAGCTTTGCAGTCGACACTGAAGCTTTCTTT
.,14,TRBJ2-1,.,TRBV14,CASSQGQTYNEQFF,TGTGCCAGCAGCCAAGGACAAACCTACAATGAGCAGTTCTTC
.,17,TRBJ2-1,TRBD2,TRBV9,CASSPGLAGVLYNEQFF,TGTGCCAGCAGCCCGGGACTAGCGGGGGTGCTTTACAATGAGCAGTTCTTC
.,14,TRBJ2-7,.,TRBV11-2,CASSLGRLSYEQYF,TGTGCCAGCAGCTTGGGAAGACTCTCCTACGAGCAGTACTTC
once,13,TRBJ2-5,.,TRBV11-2,CASSLLVQETQYF,TGTGCCAGCAGCCTCTTGGTGCAAGAGACCCAGTACTTC
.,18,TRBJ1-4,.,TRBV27,CASSRTPRLDRENEKLFF,TGTGCCAGCAGTCGCACTCCCCGCTTGGACAGAGAAAATGAAAAACTGTTTTTT
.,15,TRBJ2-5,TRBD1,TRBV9,CASSVVGQGQETQYF,TGTGCCAGCAGCGTAGTGGGACAGGGACAAGAGACCCAGTACTTC